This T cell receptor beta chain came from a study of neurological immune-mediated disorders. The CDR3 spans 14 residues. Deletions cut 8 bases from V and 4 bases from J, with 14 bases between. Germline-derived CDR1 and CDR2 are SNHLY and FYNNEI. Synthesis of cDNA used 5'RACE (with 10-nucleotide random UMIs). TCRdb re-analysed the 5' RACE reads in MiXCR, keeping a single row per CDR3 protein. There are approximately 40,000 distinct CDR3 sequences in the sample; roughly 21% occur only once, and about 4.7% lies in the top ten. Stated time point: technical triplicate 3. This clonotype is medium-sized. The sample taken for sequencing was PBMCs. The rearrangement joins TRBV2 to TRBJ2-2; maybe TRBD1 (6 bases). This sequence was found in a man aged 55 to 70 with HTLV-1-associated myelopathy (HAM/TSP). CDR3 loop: CASLQETGTGELFF. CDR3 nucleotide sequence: TGTGCCAGCCTACAGGAGACAGGCACCGGGGAGCTGTTTTTT.